The clone carrying this TCR beta chain was counted only a few times. Its antigen is not identified. These data come from a study of T cells in Graves' hyperthyroidism and ophthalmopathy. Germline V gives CDR1 LGHNA, CDR2 YSLEER. The CDR3 has 15 residues. Trimming took 0 bases from V and 2 from J; bases not matched to a gene: 4. Using RNA transcripts as the source, TCR beta CDR3 regions were amplified. The HTBI primer set served for first-round RT-PCR of the TCR CDR3. TCRdb re-derived calls from the multiplex PCR reads in MiXCR, one entry per CDR3 protein. The sample has approximately 510,000 distinct CDR3 sequences, 35% to 50% seen once. Findings and limits, study-wide: The model foresaw ophthalmopathy a median around 6.8 months prior to onset.

Clinical symptoms, serum thyroxine, TRAb, thyroid ultrasound and orbital computed tomography established diagnosis. The TCR sequence derives from an adult woman with Graves' disease, either hyperthyroidism or ophthalmopathy (not recorded which). The sample taken for sequencing was peripheral blood or thyroid tissue (not recorded which). The chain couples TRBV4-3 to TRBJ2-7; 7 nucleotides line up with TRBD1. CDR3 DNA: TGCGCCAGCAGCCAAGATACCCAGGGGGCCTACGAGCAGTACTTC. It yields the protein CASSQDTQGAYEQYF.